Sequencing of this TCR beta chain was carried out in a study of post-analysis software for immune sequencing data. For the study at large: The study covered relapsing-remitting, secondary progressive and progressive-relapsing courses of multiple sclerosis. Points from the study as a whole: F measure clustering grouped samples strongly by preparation batch. Significantly lower normalized Chao1 diversity was seen in multiple sclerosis patients than in controls. Higher frequency in patients than in controls was seen for roughly five TRBV segments, with TRBV5-6, TRBV5-1 and TRBV20-1 among them.

Details on this clonotype: Antigen: not known.

Unique molecular identifiers featured in each of the TCR beta cDNA libraries. Input of roughly 0.9 to 11 million T cells yielded a few hundred thousand cDNA molecules. MiXCR, run by TCRdb on the PCR reads, gives a single entry per CDR3 protein. The sample shows 650,000 to 850,000 distinct CDR3 sequences, around 46% of them seen only once. Trimming stripped 6 bases from V and 7 bases from J, with 16 bases between. The CDR3 is 13 residues long. The germline V gene encodes CDR1 DFQATT and CDR2 SNEGSKA (reference sequence). The material sequenced was blood. The receptor's source is a girl aged 10 to 17 with multiple sclerosis. The rearrangement uses TRBV20-1 and TRBJ2-1, with D possibly matching TRBD2 (6 bases). The CDR3 DNA reads as TGCAGTGCGGGCGGGGACGCCAGGAATGAGCAGTTCTTC. Translated: CSAGGDARNEQFF.